Listed below are T cell receptor beta chains from one sample, sequenced in a study of cytomegalovirus exposure and HLA in healthy donors. TCRdb's copy holds only in-frame clones and misses some; the assay was immunoSEQ multiplex PCR. The data contain 200,000 to 250,000 clones, roughly four fifths of them singletons. The sample consisted of PBMCs. These receptors were taken from a woman in her thirties or forties in good health and CMV-seronegative. Both conserved end residues are part of each CDR3. Fields, in order: J gene, V gene, clone size, D gene, CDR3 DNA, CDR3 protein. D genes are given only for firm matches. The size of a clone is reported for some rows only, either as once, few or many, or as a class for expanded clones.

>TRBJ2-2|TRBV5-1|-|-
TGCGCCAGCAGCCTTTACACCGGGGAGCTGTTTTTT
CASSLYTGELFF
>TRBJ2-7|TRBV9|-|TRBD2
TGTGCCAGCAGCGTAGGTGGAGCGGGGGGGCTCTACGAGCAGTACTTC
CASSVGGAGGLYEQYF
>TRBJ2-7|TRBV7-2|-|-
TGTGCCAGCAGCCCGGCGGTTACGAGCGAGCAGTACTTC
CASSPAVTSEQYF
>TRBJ2-7|TRBV11-3|-|-
TGTGCCAGCAGCTTAGAAAAACAGGGAAGCTACGAGCAGTACTTC
CASSLEKQGSYEQYF
>TRBJ2-2|TRBV5-4|-|TRBD2
TGTGCCAGCAGTATCGGGGGGGACGCCGGGGAGCTGTTTTTT
CASSIGGDAGELFF
>TRBJ2-1|TRBV10-2|-|TRBD2
TGCGCCAGCAGCAAACTAGCGGGGGGCCTACTGGAGCAGTTCTTC
CASSKLAGGLLEQFF
>TRBJ1-1|TRBV5-6|-|-
TGTGCCAGCAGCATAAACAGCCCCAGCCCTGAAGCTTTCTTT
CASSINSPSPEAFF
>TRBJ1-2|TRBV29-1|-|TRBD1
TGCAGCGTTTCCGGGACAGGGGCCCGCTATGGCTACACCTTC
CSVSGTGARYGYTF
>TRBJ1-1|TRBV7-9|-|TRBD1
TGTGCCAGCAGCTTAGGCGGACAGGTGAACACTGAAGCTTTCTTT
CASSLGGQVNTEAFF
>TRBJ1-1|TRBV28|-|TRBD1
TGTGCCAGCAAAACGGACAGGGTGAACACTGAAGCTTTCTTT
CASKTDRVNTEAFF
>TRBJ1-5|TRBV6-5|few|-
TGTGCCAGCAGTTACAGGAGGGATCAGCCCCAGCATTTT
CASSYRRDQPQHF
>TRBJ1-3|TRBV7-9|few|-
TGTGCCAGCAGCTTAGGCGGAGGTGAAAACACCATATATTTT
CASSLGGGENTIYF
>TRBJ1-2|TRBV28|-|-
TGTGCCAGCACTCCAGGGATGGTAGGCTACACCTTC
CASTPGMVGYTF
>TRBJ2-5|TRBV15|-|-
TGTGCCACCAGCAGGACCCGGACAGAAGAGACCCAGTACTTC
CATSRTRTEETQYF
>TRBJ2-7|TRBV5-1|-|-
TGCGCCAGCAGCTTGTTTGCGGGGGCAACCTACGAGCAGTACTTC
CASSLFAGATYEQYF
>TRBJ2-7|TRBV5-1|-|-
TGCGCCAGCAGCTTGGCCTACAGGGAAGGCGACGAGCAGTACTTC
CASSLAYREGDEQYF
>TRBJ1-3|TRBV30|-|-
TGTGCCTGGAGTCCCCGGGGCTCTGGAAACACCATATATTTT
CAWSPRGSGNTIYF
>TRBJ1-4|TRBV7-6|-|-
TGTGCCAGCAGCTTACTAAGTCAGGATAATGAAAAACTGTTTTTT
CASSLLSQDNEKLFF
>TRBJ1-4|TRBV28|-|TRBD1
TGTGCCACCAGGACAGGGATGTTTGAAAAACTGTTTTTT
CATRTGMFEKLFF
>TRBJ1-5|TRBV30|-|-
TGTGCCTGGAGTCGCGCACGCAGGCAGCCCCAGCATTTT
CAWSRARRQPQHF
>TRBJ2-3|TRBV7-9|-|-
TGTGCCAGCACTCCCACCCAAGCTCCTACGCAGTATTTT
CASTPTQAPTQYF
>TRBJ2-2|TRBV7-8|-|TRBD1
TGTGCCAGCAGCCCGACGCCAGGGGGCGTAGGGACCGGGGAGCTGTTTTTT
CASSPTPGGVGTGELFF
>TRBJ2-7|TRBV28|-|TRBD2
TGTGCCACCCAGCGGACTAGCGGGGGTCTGGGGAACGAGCAGTACTTC
CATQRTSGGLGNEQYF
>TRBJ2-1|TRBV7-2|-|-
TGTGCCAGCAGCTCATCGGACAGTTTCTACAATGAGCAGTTCTTC
CASSSSDSFYNEQFF
>TRBJ1-2|TRBV7-9|-|-
TGTGCCAGCAGCTTTGCTGGGCGCGGCTACACCTTC
CASSFAGRGYTF
>TRBJ2-7|TRBV2|few|TRBD2
TGTGCCAGCGAAGAGACAGCGGGGCGTTCTTACGAGCAGTACTTC
CASEETAGRSYEQYF
>TRBJ1-2|TRBV6-6|few|-
TGTGCCAGCAGTTACAGCGAATCAAACTATGGCTACACCTTC
CASSYSESNYGYTF
>TRBJ1-4|TRBV18|-|TRBD1
TGTGCCAGCTCACCCCAAGAACAGGGGATCGCAAAACTGTTTTTT
CASSPQEQGIAKLFF
>TRBJ2-5|TRBV27|-|-
TGTGCCAGCAGTCCGCAGACTAGTGGCCAAGAGACCCAGTACTTC
CASSPQTSGQETQYF
>TRBJ1-6|TRBV25-1|-|TRBD1
TGTGCCAGCAGTGAATGGGGACAGAATTCACCCCTCCACTTT
CASSEWGQNSPLHF
>TRBJ2-3|TRBV2|-|TRBD1
TGTGCCAGCAGCGGACAGGGAACAGATACGCAGTATTTT
CASSGQGTDTQYF
>TRBJ2-7|TRBV6-6|-|TRBD1
TGTGCCAGCAGTTACACGGGACAGACCTACGAGCAGTACTTC
CASSYTGQTYEQYF
>TRBJ1-2|TRBV4-2|-|TRBD1
TGTGCCAGCAGCCAGAAAGACAGGGGGCCTGGCTACACCTTC
CASSQKDRGPGYTF
>TRBJ2-7|TRBV9|-|TRBD2
TGTGCCAGCAGCGTAGGTTCGGGGGGGCCCCACGAGCAGTACTTC
CASSVGSGGPHEQYF
>TRBJ1-1|TRBV5-6|once|-
TGTGCCAGCAGTCACCAGAGGGCCGGGAACACTGAAGCTTTCTTT
CASSHQRAGNTEAFF
>TRBJ1-4|TRBV4-3|-|-
TGCGCCAGCAGCCAGCAGAACAGGGTTCTTAATGAAAAACTGTTTTTT
CASSQQNRVLNEKLFF
>TRBJ2-7|TRBV6-1|-|TRBD1
TGTGCCAGCAGCCGACAGGGGGTCGCCTACGAGCAGTACTTC
CASSRQGVAYEQYF
>TRBJ2-2|TRBV7-9|few|TRBD1
TGTTCCAGCAGGCCAACGACAGGGGGCGCGAGGACCGGGGAGCTGTTTTTT
CSSRPTTGGARTGELFF
>TRBJ2-1|TRBV5-4|-|TRBD2
TGTGCCAGCAGCTTGGCCCTTGGACTAGCGGGGGACAATGAGCAGTTCTTC
CASSLALGLAGDNEQFF
>TRBJ2-2|TRBV6-5|-|TRBD2
TGTGCCAGCAGTCGACGGGGAGCGGGGGTTAGGGAGCTGTTTTTT
CASSRRGAGVRELFF
>TRBJ1-1|TRBV2|once|TRBD1
TGTGCCAGCAGTGAAGCGCTCATGTGGACAGGGATCGAAGCTTTCTTT
CASSEALMWTGIEAFF
>TRBJ2-3|TRBV30|-|-
TGTGCCTGGAGTGCTTGGGGGACTAGCACAGATACGCAGTATTTT
CAWSAWGTSTDTQYF
>TRBJ1-2|TRBV15|-|-
TGTGCCACCAGCAGAGATGTGGGAGGACACACTAACTATGGCTACACCTTC
CATSRDVGGHTNYGYTF
>TRBJ2-7|TRBV19|once|TRBD1
TGTGCCAGTAGTATCTCGGGACAGGGGGCTTATGAGCAGTACTTC
CASSISGQGAYEQYF
>TRBJ2-7|TRBV10-2|-|TRBD1
TGCGCCACCGTGAGACAGGGGAGCTCCTACGAGCAGTACTTC
CATVRQGSSYEQYF
>TRBJ1-2|TRBV6-1|-|-
TGTGCCAGCAGTGGGGGGGGATTCAACTATGGCTACACCTTC
CASSGGGFNYGYTF
>TRBJ1-5|TRBV2|-|-
TGTGCCAGCAGTGAGGGGGGACGCCGGCAAAATCAGCCCCAGCATTTT
CASSEGGRRQNQPQHF
>TRBJ1-2|TRBV29-1|-|TRBD1
TGCAGCGTTCAGAGTGACAGGGGTGTCCATGGCTACACCTTC
CSVQSDRGVHGYTF
>TRBJ1-2|TRBV11-2|once|TRBD1
TGTGCCAGCAACCAAGCAGGGGGACAGGGGGCCCGGGGCTACACCTTC
CASNQAGGQGARGYTF
>TRBJ2-5|TRBV15|once|-
TGTGCCACCAGCAGAGGGGACACACAAGAGACCCAGTACTTC
CATSRGDTQETQYF
>TRBJ1-5|TRBV11-2|-|TRBD1
TGTGCCAGCAGCTTAGGTCTAAAGCGGACAGGGGTCAATCAGCCCCAGCATTTT
CASSLGLKRTGVNQPQHF
>TRBJ2-1|TRBV18|-|TRBD1
TGTGCCAGCTCACCAATAGACCGACAGGGTTCCTACAATGAGCAGTTCTTC
CASSPIDRQGSYNEQFF
>TRBJ1-6|TRBV7-2|-|-
TGTGCCAGCAGCTCTGGCGGGGGATTAGAATCACCCCTCCACTTT
CASSSGGGLESPLHF
>TRBJ1-1|TRBV7-9|-|-
TGTGCCAGCAGCTTATACCCTACAGGGAGGGGAACTGAAGCTTTCTTT
CASSLYPTGRGTEAFF
>TRBJ1-1|TRBV28|-|-
TGTGCCAGCAGACAGTTTTACGGGAACACTGAAGCTTTCTTT
CASRQFYGNTEAFF